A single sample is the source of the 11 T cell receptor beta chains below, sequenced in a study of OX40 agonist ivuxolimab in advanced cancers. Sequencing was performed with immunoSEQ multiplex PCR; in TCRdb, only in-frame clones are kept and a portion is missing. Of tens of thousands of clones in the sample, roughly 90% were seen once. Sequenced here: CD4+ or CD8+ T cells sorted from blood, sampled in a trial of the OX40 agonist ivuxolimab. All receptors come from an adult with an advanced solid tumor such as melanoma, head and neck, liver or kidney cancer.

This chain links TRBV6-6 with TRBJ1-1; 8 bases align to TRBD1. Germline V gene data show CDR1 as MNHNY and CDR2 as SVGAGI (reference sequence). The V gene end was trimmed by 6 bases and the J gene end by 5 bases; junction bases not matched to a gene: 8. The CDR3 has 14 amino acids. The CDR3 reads CASRSHDRGTEAFF. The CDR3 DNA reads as TGTGCCAGCAGATCTCATGACAGGGGAACTGAAGCTTTCTTT.

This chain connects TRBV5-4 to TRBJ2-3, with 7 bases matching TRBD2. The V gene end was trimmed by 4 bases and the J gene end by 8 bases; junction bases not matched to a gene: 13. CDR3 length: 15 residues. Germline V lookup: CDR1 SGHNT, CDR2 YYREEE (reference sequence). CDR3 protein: CASSIGGEGSSTQYF. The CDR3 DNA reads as TGTGCCAGCAGCATTGGTGGGGAGGGGTCCAGTACGCAGTATTTT.

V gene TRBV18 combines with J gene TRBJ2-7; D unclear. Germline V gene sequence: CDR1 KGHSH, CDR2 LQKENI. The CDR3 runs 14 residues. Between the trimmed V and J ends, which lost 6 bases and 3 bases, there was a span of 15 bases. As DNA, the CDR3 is TGTGCCAGCTCGCGATCAGATACGAACTACGAGCAGTACTTC. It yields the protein CASSRSDTNYEQYF.

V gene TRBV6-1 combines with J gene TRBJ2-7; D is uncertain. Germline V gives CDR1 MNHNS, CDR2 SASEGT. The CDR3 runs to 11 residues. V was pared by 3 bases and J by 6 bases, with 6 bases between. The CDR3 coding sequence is TGTGCCAGCAGTGAGTTCCGCGAGCAGTACTTC. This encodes CASSEFREQYF.

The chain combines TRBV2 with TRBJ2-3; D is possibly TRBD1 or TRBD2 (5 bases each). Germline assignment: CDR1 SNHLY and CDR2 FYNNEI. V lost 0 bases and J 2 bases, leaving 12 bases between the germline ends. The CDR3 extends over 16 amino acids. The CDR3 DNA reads TGTGCCAGCAGTGAAGCGGCCGGGACGCTCACAGATACGCAGTATTTT. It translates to CASSEAAGTLTDTQYF.

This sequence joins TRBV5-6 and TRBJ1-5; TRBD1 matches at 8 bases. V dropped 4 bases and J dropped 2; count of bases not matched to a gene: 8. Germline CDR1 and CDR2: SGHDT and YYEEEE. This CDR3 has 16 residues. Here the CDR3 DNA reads TGTGCCAGCAGCCTTGGACAGGGCGTGCGCAATCAGCCCCAGCATTTT. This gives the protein CASSLGQGVRNQPQHF.

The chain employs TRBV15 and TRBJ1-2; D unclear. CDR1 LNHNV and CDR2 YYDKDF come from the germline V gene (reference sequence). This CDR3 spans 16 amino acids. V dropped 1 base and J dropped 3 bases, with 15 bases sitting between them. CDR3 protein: CATSRGKAPEHYGYTF. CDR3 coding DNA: TGTGCCACCAGCAGAGGGAAGGCCCCAGAACACTATGGCTACACCTTC. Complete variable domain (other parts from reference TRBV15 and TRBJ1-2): DAMVIQNPRYQVTQFGKPVTLSCSQTLNHNVMYWYQQKSSQAPKLLFHYYDKDFNNEADTPDNFQSRRPNTSFCFLDIRSPGLGDTAMYLCATSRGKAPEHYGYTFGSGTRLTVV.

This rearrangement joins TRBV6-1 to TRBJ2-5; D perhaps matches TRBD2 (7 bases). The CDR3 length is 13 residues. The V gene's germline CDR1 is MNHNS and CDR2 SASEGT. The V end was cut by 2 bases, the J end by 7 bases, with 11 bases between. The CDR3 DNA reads TGTGCCAGCAGTGAAAACAGGGAGGGGACCCAGTACTTC. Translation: CASSENREGTQYF.

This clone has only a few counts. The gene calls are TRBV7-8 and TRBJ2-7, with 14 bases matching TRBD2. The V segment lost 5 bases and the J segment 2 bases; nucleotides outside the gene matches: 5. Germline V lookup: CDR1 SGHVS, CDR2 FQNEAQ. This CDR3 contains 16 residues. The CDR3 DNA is TGTGCCAGCAGCACCGGACTAGCGGGGGGCCCCTACGAGCAGTACTTC. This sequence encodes CASSTGLAGGPYEQYF.

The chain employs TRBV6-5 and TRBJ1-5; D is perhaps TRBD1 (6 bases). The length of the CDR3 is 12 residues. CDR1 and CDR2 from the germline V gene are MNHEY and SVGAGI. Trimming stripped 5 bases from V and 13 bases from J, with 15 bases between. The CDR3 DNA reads TGTGCCAGCAGTAACAGGGACCGTTATCAGCATTTT. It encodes CASSNRDRYQHF.

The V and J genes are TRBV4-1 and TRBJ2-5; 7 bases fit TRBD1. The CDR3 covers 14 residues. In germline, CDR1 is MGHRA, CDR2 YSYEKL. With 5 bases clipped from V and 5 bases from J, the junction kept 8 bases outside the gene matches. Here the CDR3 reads CASSLQGLGETQYF. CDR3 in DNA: TGCGCCAGCAGCTTACAGGGGCTCGGGGAGACCCAGTACTTC.